This entry lists 25 T cell receptor beta chains sequenced from one sample in a study of siplizumab effects on memory and regulatory T cells. TCRdb keeps only in-frame clones here, not all; method: immunoSEQ multiplex PCR. The table records more than 85,000 clones, approximately 90% of them present only once. Sequencing used CD4+ T cells sorted from blood. The receptors were gathered from a human donor in good health.

For the CDR3, the DNA is TGCGCCAGCAGCTTGGCGCCTGGCCAGGGGTCCCTTTTTGAGCAGTACTTC. Translating it yields CASSLAPGQGSLFEQYF. The chain uses TRBV5-1 and TRBJ2-7, with a possible D match to TRBD1 (6 bases). This CDR3 comprises 17 residues. CDR1 and CDR2 from the germline V gene are SGHRS and YFSETQ. V was shortened by 0 bases and J by 7 bases, with 23 bases between the two germline ends.

This clone was counted between two and nine times. The V and J genes are TRBV28 and TRBJ1-6; D unresolved. V shed 7 bases and J shed 14 bases, with 12 bases lying between them. The CDR3 has 11 residues. Germline CDR1 MDHEN, CDR2 SYDVKM. CDR3 sequence (DNA): TGTGCCAGCATCGGCGTAGGTGCCCTCCACTTT. This translates into CASIGVGALHF.

The chain combines TRBV2 with TRBJ2-7; D is tentatively TRBD1 or TRBD2 (5 bases each). Trimming stripped 7 bases from V and 2 bases from J, with 12 bases between. This CDR3 region has 13 residues. Germline CDR1 SNHLY, CDR2 FYNNEI. The CDR3, as DNA: TGTGCCAGCACTGGGGGAAGGGCCTACGAGCAGTACTTC. It codes for CASTGGRAYEQYF. Looking up the rest from reference TRBV2 and TRBJ2-7 gives the full variable domain: EPEVTQTPSHQVTQMGQEVILRCVPISNHLYFYWYRQILGQKVEFLVSFYNNEISEKSEIFDDQFSVERPDGSNFTLKIRSTKLEDSAMYFCASTGGRAYEQYFGPGTRLTVT.

The chain employs TRBV18 and TRBJ2-5; D unclear. Trimming took off 3 bases at V and 4 bases at J, with 6 bases between the two ends. CDR3 length: 12 residues. CDR1 and CDR2 from the germline V gene are KGHSH and LQKENI. The CDR3: CASSPAGETQYF. Here the CDR3 DNA reads TGTGCCAGCTCACCGGCCGGAGAGACCCAGTACTTC.

The table lists this clone with a count of one. The chain uses TRBV5-5 and TRBJ2-3, with D unresolved. The CDR3 covers 14 residues. Germline V gene lookup returns CDR1 SGHKS and CDR2 YYEKEE (reference sequence). V lost 2 bases and J lost 0, with 7 bases in between. This chain's CDR3 is CASSFQLSTDTQYF. CDR3 bases: TGTGCCAGCAGCTTCCAACTAAGCACAGATACGCAGTATTTT. The entire variable domain, with the rest obtained from reference TRBV5-5 and TRBJ2-3, is as follows: DAGVTQSPTHLIKTRGQQVTLRCSPISGHKSVSWYQQVLGQGPQFIFQYYEKEERGRGNFPDRFSARQFPNYSSELNVNALLLGDSALYLCASSFQLSTDTQYFGPGTRLTVL.

The CDR3 loop is CATQTFWDPGTEAFF. CDR3 nucleotide sequence: TGTGCCACTCAGACGTTTTGGGATCCAGGGACTGAAGCTTTCTTT. J is TRBJ1-1 and V is TRBV28; a possible D gene is TRBD1 (5 bases). From germline, CDR1 is MDHEN and CDR2 SYDVKM. There are 15 residues in the CDR3. V lost 10 bases to trimming and J lost 5 bases, with 23 bases between them.

The chain couples TRBV6-5 to TRBJ2-1; tentatively, D is TRBD2 (5 bases). With 2 bases removed from V and 5 bases from J, the gap between germline ends came to 10 bases. Germline V gene data show CDR1 as MNHEY and CDR2 as SVGAGI. The CDR3 extends over 14 amino acids. CDR3 loop: CASSYTRSHNEQFF. The CDR3 nucleotides are TGTGCCAGCAGTTACACTAGGAGCCACAATGAGCAGTTCTTC.

The V call is TRBV15, the J call TRBJ1-5; D is uncertain. Germline CDR1 reads LNHNV; CDR2 reads YYDKDF (reference sequence). V lost 0 bases and J lost 4, with 4 bases in between. This CDR3 has 13 residues. CDR3 region: CATSRDLNQPQHF. The CDR3 DNA reads TGTGCCACCAGCAGAGACTTAAATCAGCCCCAGCATTTT.

The CDR3 DNA reads as TGTGCCAGCAGCTTAGACGGTCGCGCACGGGCCGCGGGTAACTATGGCTACACCTTC. Protein: CASSLDGRARAAGNYGYTF. The V call is TRBV7-8, the J call TRBJ1-2; D ambiguous. Looked up from germline, CDR1 is SGHVS and CDR2 is FQNEAQ. CDR3 length: 19 amino acids. V lost 1 base, J lost 1 base, and 22 bases lay in between.

The rearrangement uses TRBV27 and TRBJ1-4; D remains unclear. This CDR3 is built from 13 residues. Trimming cost V 5 bases and J 4 bases, with 8 bases left between them. Germline V gene data show CDR1 as MNHEY and CDR2 as SMNVEV (reference sequence). CDR3 protein: CASSPGVNEKLFF. CDR3 bases: TGTGCCAGCAGTCCAGGAGTTAATGAAAAACTGTTTTTT.

The V call is TRBV6-1, the J call TRBJ2-5; 7 positions match TRBD1. TRBJ2-7 explains the end of the DNA better; the J call may be wrong. This CDR3 comprises 14 residues. From germline, CDR1 is MNHNS and CDR2 SASEGT. The CDR3 here is CASSIRDSLDEQYF. The CDR3 coding sequence is TGTGCCAGCAGTATCCGGGACAGTTTAGACGAGCAGTACTTC.

The rearrangement links TRBV11-2 to TRBJ2-3, with 10 positions matching TRBD1. The CDR3 spans 16 residues. Losses at the gene ends were 5 bases for V and 11 bases for J; bases not matched to a gene: 16. Germline values: CDR1 SGHAT, CDR2 FQNNGV. CDR3 sequence (DNA): TGTGCCAGCAGCATCACTAGCCCCCGACAGGGGGCGATGCAGTATTTT. It yields the protein CASSITSPRQGAMQYF.

The chain combines TRBV5-4 with TRBJ2-7; 9 bases match TRBD1. Germline CDR1 is SGHNT and CDR2 is YYREEE (reference sequence). V shed 4 bases, J shed 5 bases, and the junction held 7 bases outside the gene matches. The CDR3 sequence is 14 residues long. The CDR3 region has the DNA TGTGCCAGCAGCGTTACAGGGGGCGGCGACGAGCAGTACTTC. Protein sequence: CASSVTGGGDEQYF. Full variable domain (remainder filled in from reference TRBV5-4 and TRBJ2-7): ETGVTQSPTHLIKTRGQQVTLRCSSQSGHNTVSWYQQALGQGPQFIFQYYREEENGRGNFPPRFSGLQFPNYSSELNVNALELDDSALYLCASSVTGGGDEQYFGPGTRLTVT.

J is TRBJ2-5 and V is TRBV29-1; no clear D gene. CDR3 size: 11 residues. With 6 bases removed from V and 7 bases from J, the gap between germline ends came to 12 bases. Germline CDR1 reads SQVTM; CDR2 reads ANQGSEA. The CDR3 DNA is TGCAGCGTAGCTAGAACCGGGACCCAGTACTTC. Translation gives CSVARTGTQYF. Based on the CDR3 plus reference TRBV29-1 and TRBJ2-5, the full variable domain is SAVISQKPSRDICQRGTSLTIQCQVDSQVTMMFWYRQQPGQSLTLIATANQGSEATYESGFVIDKFPISRPNLTFSTLTVSNMSPEDSSIYLCSVARTGTQYFGPGTRLLVL.

This clone was seen a single time. The chain couples TRBV5-1 to TRBJ2-7; perhaps TRBD2 as D (6 bases). The CDR3 contains 13 residues. Germline loops: CDR1 SGHRS, CDR2 YFSETQ. Trimming took 6 bases from V and 1 from J, leaving 11 bases between them. The DNA of the CDR3 is TGCGCCAGCAACACCGGGACTTCCTACGAGCAGTACTTC. It yields the protein CASNTGTSYEQYF.

This clone was seen once. The V call is TRBV6-5, the J call TRBJ2-2, with D perhaps matching TRBD2 (6 bases). Germline values: CDR1 MNHEY, CDR2 SVGAGI. Trimming took 7 bases from V and 2 from J, leaving 14 bases between them. This CDR3 is 15 amino acids long. For the CDR3, the DNA is TGTGCCAGCACCTACGGGAGTGCAAACACCGGGGAGCTGTTTTTT. Amino acids: CASTYGSANTGELFF.

A remark on this clone: At the DNA level, this CDR3 is encoded by other sequences in the same sample as well. V is TRBV11-2 and J is TRBJ2-1, with 8 bases aligning to TRBD2. Germline CDR1 SGHAT, CDR2 FQNNGV. The CDR3 loop spans 15 amino acids. Germline trimming cut 4 bases from V and 2 bases from J; bases unmatched to any gene: 4. CDR3 sequence: CASSSTSGPYNEQFF. In DNA, the CDR3 is TGTGCCAGCAGCTCCACTAGCGGTCCCTACAATGAGCAGTTCTTC.

This rearrangement joins TRBV18 to TRBJ2-1; 8 nucleotides align to TRBD2. The CDR3 extends over 16 amino acids. Germline V CDR1 and CDR2: KGHSH, LQKENI. V was clipped by 0 bases and J by 5 bases; unmatched bases: 6. The CDR3 bases are TGTGCCAGCTCACCACCGTCGGGAGGGCCTCACAATGAGCAGTTCTTC. Residues: CASSPPSGGPHNEQFF. Variable domain in full (rest from reference TRBV18 and TRBJ2-1): NAGVMQNPRHLVRRRGQEARLRCSPMKGHSHVYWYRQLPEEGLKFMVYLQKENIIDESGMPKERFSAEFPKEGPSILRIQQVVRGDSAAYFCASSPPSGGPHNEQFFGPGTRLTVL.

V gene TRBV5-4 combines with J gene TRBJ2-6; possibly TRBD1 or TRBD2 for D (6 bases each). This CDR3 region has 17 residues. The ends were cut back, 0 bases at V and 1 base at J, with 11 bases in the middle. Germline loops: CDR1 SGHNT, CDR2 YYREEE (reference sequence). In DNA form, the CDR3 reads TGTGCCAGCAGCTTGGAGGGGGGCCGGTCTGGGGCCAACGTCCTGACTTTC. This codes for CASSLEGGRSGANVLTF.

This clone came up a few times. The rearrangement links TRBV5-1 to TRBJ1-1, with D unclear. Germline V gene data show CDR1 as SGHRS and CDR2 as YFSETQ. Trimming took 3 bases from V and 1 from J, leaving 13 bases between them. The CDR3 is 15 amino acids. CDR3 coding DNA: TGCGCCAGCAGCTCCGACGGACGGCGGAACACTGAAGCTTTCTTT. Translation: CASSSDGRRNTEAFF. The full variable domain, completed using reference TRBV5-1 and TRBJ1-1, is KAGVTQTPRYLIKTRGQQVTLSCSPISGHRSVSWYQQTPGQGLQFLFEYFSETQRNKGNFPGRFSGRQFSNSRSEMNVSTLELGDSALYLCASSSDGRRNTEAFFGQGTRLTVV.

This clone has just one count. The chain links TRBV5-4 to TRBJ1-1; maybe TRBD1 (5 bases). The CDR3 runs to 13 residues. The ends were cut back, 3 bases at V and 5 bases at J, with 11 bases in the middle. From germline, CDR1 is SGHNT and CDR2 YYREEE (reference sequence). The CDR3 sequence: CASSWQGGTEAFF. The DNA for the CDR3 is TGTGCCAGCAGCTGGCAGGGTGGTACTGAAGCTTTCTTT.

The chain employs TRBV7-6 and TRBJ1-2, with 9 bases identical to TRBD1. The CDR3 spans 17 residues. V shed 4 bases, J shed 6 bases, and the junction held 15 bases outside the gene matches. Germline V lookup: CDR1 SGHVS, CDR2 FNYEAQ. CDR3 amino acids: CASSSRQQGQGIHGYTF. Written as DNA, the CDR3 is TGTGCCAGCAGCTCTCGACAACAGGGACAGGGCATACATGGCTACACCTTC.

This clone occurred a few times. This chain uses TRBV19 with TRBJ2-7, with D unresolved. V dropped 7 bases and J dropped 0 bases, with 10 bases sitting between them. This CDR3 has 13 amino acids. Looked up from germline, CDR1 is LNHDA and CDR2 is SQIVND (reference sequence). This CDR3 reads CASIDPSSYEQYF. The CDR3 region has the DNA TGTGCCAGTATCGACCCCTCCTCCTACGAGCAGTACTTC.

J is TRBJ1-4 and V is TRBV4-1; 10 nucleotides agree with TRBD1. This CDR3 comprises 15 residues. With V trimmed by 2 bases and J by 7 bases, 4 bases remained unmatched. Germline V gene sequence: CDR1 MGHRA, CDR2 YSYEKL. CDR3 bases: TGCGCCAGCAGCCAAAGACAGGGGGCGCTTGAAAAACTGTTTTTT. Translating it yields CASSQRQGALEKLFF.

This chain links TRBV9 with TRBJ1-3; no clear D. With 3 bases removed from V and 0 bases from J, the gap between germline ends came to 19 bases. The CDR3 is made up of 18 amino acids. Germline CDR1 reads SGDLS; CDR2 reads YYNGEE. This CDR3 is CASSGHLGRSSSGNTIYF. The CDR3 DNA follows: TGTGCCAGCAGCGGTCACCTAGGACGGTCTTCCTCTGGAAACACCATATATTTT.